What follows are 2 T cell receptor beta chains derived from one specimen sequenced in a study of T-cell reconstitution after alpha-beta-depleted transplantation in children. The authors prepared the TCRbeta library with unique molecular identifiers. TCRdb re-analysed the PCR reads in MiXCR, keeping a single row per CDR3 protein. The sample shows hundreds of thousands of distinct CDR3 sequences, about 16% of them seen only once. This specimen consisted of PBMCs, mostly from graft donor cells, obtained 360 days after TCRalphabeta/CD19-depleted stem cell transplant. The origin of the receptors is a boy under two years old who had a stem cell transplant for Wiskott-Aldrich syndrome, so the T cells may come from the graft donor.

This clonotype has at least ten counts. The chain couples TRBV29-1 to TRBJ2-3, with a tentative D call TRBD2 (5 bases). This CDR3 is built from 13 residues. V shed 3 bases and J shed 3 bases, with 10 bases lying between them. Germline V gene sequence: CDR1 SQVTM, CDR2 ANQGSEA. CDR3 DNA sequence: TGCAGCGTTGAGCAGGTAGCGACAGATACGCAGTATTTT. Encoded protein: CSVEQVATDTQYF.

This clonotype has just a few counts. V usage is TRBV9 and J usage is TRBJ2-1, with D possibly being TRBD1 (5 bases). Germline V CDR1 and CDR2: SGDLS, YYNGEE. The V and J ends lost 1 base and 6 bases respectively, with 14 bases between them. The CDR3 totals 15 residues. The DNA of the CDR3 is TGTGCCAGCAGCGTAAGCCCCCGACAGTCCAATGAGCAGTTCTTC. It is translated as CASSVSPRQSNEQFF.